These 6 T cell receptor beta chains share one sample of origin, sequenced in a study of blood T cell repertoires in COVID-19. TCRdb keeps only in-frame clones here, not all; method: immunoSEQ multiplex PCR. The table has about 98,000 clones, around 81% seen once. The sequenced material came from peripheral blood. Receptors were obtained from a man in his 60s with acute or convalescent COVID-19.

This sequence joins TRBV30 and TRBJ1-5, with a tentative D call TRBD1 (6 bases). The CDR3 consists of 13 residues. Per the germline V gene, CDR1 is GTSNPN and CDR2 is SVGIG (reference sequence). V lost 3 bases and J 3 bases, leaving 9 bases between the germline ends. The DNA for the CDR3 is TGTGCCTGGAGGCGGGGGGCCAATCAGCCCCAGCATTTT. Translating it yields CAWRRGANQPQHF.

The CDR3 sequence is CASSGTGIKAYEQYF. The CDR3 coding sequence is TGTGCCAGCAGTGGGACCGGGATAAAGGCCTACGAGCAGTACTTC. V is TRBV2 and J is TRBJ2-7; a possible D gene is TRBD2 (5 bases). The CDR3 is 15 amino acids. Looked up from germline, CDR1 is SNHLY and CDR2 is FYNNEI. V was pared by 4 bases and J by 2 bases, with 15 bases between.

The chain has TRBV6-2 or TRBV6-3 and TRBJ2-7, with 10 bases matching TRBD2. Germline V gene data show CDR1 as MNHEY and CDR2 as SVGEGT. The CDR3 runs 15 residues. V lost 5 bases and J lost 2; bases outside the gene matches: 6. The CDR3 coding sequence is TGTGCCAGCAGTACCGGGACTAGCGACGCCTACGAGCAGTACGTC. This gives the protein CASSTGTSDAYEQYV.

The chain is built from TRBV7-2 and TRBJ2-3; 7 nucleotides align to TRBD2. V lost 6 bases and J lost 2; bases outside the gene matches: 5. Germline V gives CDR1 SGHTA, CDR2 FQGNSA. CDR3 length: 14 residues. DNA of the CDR3: TGTGCCAGCAGTCTTGGACTAGACACAGATACGCAGTATTTT. It yields the protein CASSLGLDTDTQYF.

The table lists this clone with a count of one. J is TRBJ1-6 and V is TRBV9, with D tentatively TRBD1 (5 bases). CDR1 is SGDLS and CDR2 is YYNGEE in the germline V gene. This CDR3 is built from 14 residues. The V and J ends lost 0 bases and 5 bases respectively, with 6 bases between them. The CDR3 DNA reads TGTGCCAGCAGCGTAGGGGGGGATAATTCACCCCTCCACTTT. As protein: CASSVGGDNSPLHF.

This clone was detected only a few times. V usage is TRBV11-2 and J usage is TRBJ2-1; possibly TRBD2 for D (5 bases). V lost 5 bases and J 6 bases, leaving 17 bases between the germline ends. CDR3 length: 15 residues. CDR1 is SGHAT, CDR2 FQNNGV, per germline. The CDR3, as DNA: TGTGCCAGCAGCCCGGGGAGTGCCTTCAGCAATGAGCAGTTCTTC. This encodes CASSPGSAFSNEQFF.